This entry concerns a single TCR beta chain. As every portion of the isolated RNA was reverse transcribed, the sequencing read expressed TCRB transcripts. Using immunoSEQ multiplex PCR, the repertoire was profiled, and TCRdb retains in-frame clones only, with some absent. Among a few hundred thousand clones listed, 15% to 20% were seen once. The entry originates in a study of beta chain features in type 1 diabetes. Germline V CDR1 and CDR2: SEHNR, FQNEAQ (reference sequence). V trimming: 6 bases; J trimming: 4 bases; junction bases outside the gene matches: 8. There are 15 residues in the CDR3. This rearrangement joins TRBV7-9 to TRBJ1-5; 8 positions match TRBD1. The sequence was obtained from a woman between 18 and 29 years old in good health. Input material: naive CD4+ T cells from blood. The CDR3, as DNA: TGTGCCAGCAGTCCGGGACAGGTAGGGAATCAGCCCCAGCATTTT. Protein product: CASSPGQVGNQPQHF.